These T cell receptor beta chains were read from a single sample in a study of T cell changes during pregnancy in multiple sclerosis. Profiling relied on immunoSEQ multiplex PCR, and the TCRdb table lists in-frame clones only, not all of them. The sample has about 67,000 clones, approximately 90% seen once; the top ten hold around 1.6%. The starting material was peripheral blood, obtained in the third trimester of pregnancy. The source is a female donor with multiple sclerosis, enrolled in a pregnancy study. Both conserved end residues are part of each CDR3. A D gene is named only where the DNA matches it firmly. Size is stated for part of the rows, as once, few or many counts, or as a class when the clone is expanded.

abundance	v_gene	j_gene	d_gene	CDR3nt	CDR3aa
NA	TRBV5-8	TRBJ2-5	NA	TGTGCCAGCAGCTACACGGACATGGGGGGGACCCAGTACTTC	CASSYTDMGGTQYF
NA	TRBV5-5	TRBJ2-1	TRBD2	TGTGCCAGCAGCTCCCTCGGCGGGGGGGCTGGTGAGCAGTTCTTC	CASSSLGGGAGEQFF
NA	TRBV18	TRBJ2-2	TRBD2	TGTGCCAGCTCCCCTACTAGCGGGGGGAACACCGGGGAGCTGTTTTTT	CASSPTSGGNTGELFF
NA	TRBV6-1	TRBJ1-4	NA	TGTGCCAGCAGGCTACAGGGAGCGGAAAAACTGTTTTTT	CASRLQGAEKLFF
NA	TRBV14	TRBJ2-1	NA	TGTGCCAGCAGCCAAGGGGGAGGAGCCTACAATGAGCAGTTCTTC	CASSQGGGAYNEQFF
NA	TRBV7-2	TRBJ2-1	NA	TGTGCCAGCAGCGGTCAGTACAATGAGCAGTTCTTC	CASSGQYNEQFF
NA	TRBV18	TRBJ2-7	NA	TGTGCCAGCTCACCCATTGGACAGCAGCAGTACTTC	CASSPIGQQQYF
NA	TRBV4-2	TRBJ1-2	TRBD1	TGTGCCAGCAGCCAAGAAACTGGGACAGCTATCTATGGCTACACCTTC	CASSQETGTAIYGYTF
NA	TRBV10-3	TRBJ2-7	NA	TGTGCCATCAGTGAGTCTGTCAGATACGAGCAGTACTTC	CAISESVRYEQYF
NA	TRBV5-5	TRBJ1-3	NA	TGTGCCAGCAGCTTCGCGCCACTTGGAAACACCATATATTTT	CASSFAPLGNTIYF
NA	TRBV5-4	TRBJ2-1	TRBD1	TGTGCCAGCAGCTTTGGAGGACAGGGGAGGGGTGAGCAGTTCTTC	CASSFGGQGRGEQFF
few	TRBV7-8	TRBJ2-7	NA	TGTGCCAGCAGCTTAAGGGCCGGGCCGGGACAAAAGTACTTC	CASSLRAGPGQKYF
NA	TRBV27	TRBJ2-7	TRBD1	TGTGCCAGCAGTTTATCCGGACAGGGTCGGTGGCACGAGCAGTACTTC	CASSLSGQGRWHEQYF
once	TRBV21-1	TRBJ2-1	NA	TGTGCCAGCAGCAAAGGAGCCCTAGTCTACTACAATGAGCAGTTCTTC	CASSKGALVYYNEQFF
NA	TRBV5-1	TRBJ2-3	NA	TGCGCCAGCAGCTTTACGTCAGGGGCCGCAGATACGCAGTATTTT	CASSFTSGAADTQYF
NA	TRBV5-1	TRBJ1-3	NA	TGCGCCAGCAGCTCGGACAGATACTCTGGAAACACCATATATTTT	CASSSDRYSGNTIYF
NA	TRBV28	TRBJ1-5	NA	TGTGCCAGCAGTTTGCGGGTTGGGCCCCAGCATTTT	CASSLRVGPQHF
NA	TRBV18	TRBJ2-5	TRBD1	TGTGCCAGCTCACCATTCGACAGGGCGGAGACCCAGTACTTC	CASSPFDRAETQYF
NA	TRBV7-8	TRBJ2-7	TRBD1	TGTGCCAGCAGCCCGGGGACAGCCCGCTACGAGCAGTACTTC	CASSPGTARYEQYF
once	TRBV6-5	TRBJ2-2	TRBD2	TGTGCCAGCAGTTCCATCGGACTAGCGGGGTCCGGGGAGCTGTTTTTT	CASSSIGLAGSGELFF
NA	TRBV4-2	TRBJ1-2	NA	TGTGCCAGCAGCCAATCGGAAGGGGTTAACTATGGCTACACCTTC	CASSQSEGVNYGYTF
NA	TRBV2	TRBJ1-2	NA	TGTGCCAGCACGGGGAACTACGGCTACACCTTC	CASTGNYGYTF
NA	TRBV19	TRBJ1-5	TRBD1	TGTGCCAGTAGTCTACCACAGGGGAATCAGCCCCAGCATTTT	CASSLPQGNQPQHF
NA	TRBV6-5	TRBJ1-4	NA	TGTGCCAGCAGGGGGGCTAATGATGAAAAACTGTTTTTT	CASRGANDEKLFF
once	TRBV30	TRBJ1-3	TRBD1	TGTGCCTGGATTCTGTCCGGTGGGACAGGGGGGAACACCATATATTTT	CAWILSGGTGGNTIYF
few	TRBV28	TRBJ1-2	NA	TGTGCCAGCAGTAATCAGGGTGGCTACACCTTC	CASSNQGGYTF
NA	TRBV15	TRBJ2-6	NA	TGTGCCACCAGCAGAGATCGGGGCTCTGGGGCCAACGTCCTGACTTTC	CATSRDRGSGANVLTF
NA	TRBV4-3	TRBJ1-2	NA	TGCGCCAGCAGCCAGAGAAAGAACTATGGCTACACCTTC	CASSQRKNYGYTF
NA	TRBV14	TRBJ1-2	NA	TGTGCCAGCAGCCATACGGGGTTGGCCACCTTC	CASSHTGLATF
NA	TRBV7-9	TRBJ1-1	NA	TGTGCCAGCAGCTTAGGGACAGAGTATACTGAAGCTTTCTTT	CASSLGTEYTEAFF
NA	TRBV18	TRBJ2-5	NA	TGTGCCAGCTCCCTCGGAGAGGGCGAGACCCAGTACTTC	CASSLGEGETQYF
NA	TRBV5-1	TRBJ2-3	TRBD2	TGCGCCAGCAGCTTGGTGCTAGCGGGAGAAACAGATACGCAGTATTTT	CASSLVLAGETDTQYF
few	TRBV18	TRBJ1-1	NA	TGTGCCAGCTCACCACCCCTCACTGAAGCTTTCTTT	CASSPPLTEAFF
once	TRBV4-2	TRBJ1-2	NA	TGTGCCAGCAGCCATTTGAGTTCTTCGGATGGCTACACCTTC	CASSHLSSSDGYTF
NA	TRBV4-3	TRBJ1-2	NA	TGCGCCAGCAGCCCCGGAGAGGGAGGGAACTATGGCTACACCTTC	CASSPGEGGNYGYTF
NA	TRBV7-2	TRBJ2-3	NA	TGTGCCAGCACAAGCGCGAGGATCCGGCGCACAGATACGCAGTATTTT	CASTSARIRRTDTQYF
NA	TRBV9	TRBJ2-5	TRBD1	TGTGCCAGCAGCGGACGACAGGGCTCGGCCGTGGAGACCCAGTACTTC	CASSGRQGSAVETQYF
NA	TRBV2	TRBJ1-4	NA	TGTGCCAGCACAAGGACAGAAGCTAATGAAAAACTGTTTTTT	CASTRTEANEKLFF
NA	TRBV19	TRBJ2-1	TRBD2	TGTGCCAGTAAGGGTAAGCGGGAGTTCGATGAGCAGTTCTTC	CASKGKREFDEQFF